The 32 T cell receptor beta chains in this list originate from one sample, sequenced in a study of response to subunit inactivated influenza vaccine. TCRdb re-derived calls from the RT-PCR reads in MiXCR, one entry per CDR3 protein. The sample holds about 700,000 distinct CDR3 sequences, less than 15% seen once. This specimen was PBMCs from blood, taken 14 to 15 days before vaccination. The receptors derive from a man aged 45-65 years who received an inactivated influenza vaccine.

In its sample, this clonotype was seen many times. V and J are TRBV29-1 and TRBJ2-3; the match to TRBD1 covers 9 bases. Germline lookup yields CDR1 SQVTM and CDR2 ANQGSEA. CDR3 length equals 16 residues. The junction had 7 bases not matched to a gene; V was cut back by 1 base and J by 2 bases. CDR3 in DNA: TGCAGCGTTGAAGTCGGGACAGGGATCTTCACAGATACGCAGTATTTT. Residues: CSVEVGTGIFTDTQYF.

The chain has TRBV5-4 and TRBJ2-5; 11 nucleotides align to TRBD2. The CDR3 spans 18 residues. The V gene end was trimmed by 0 bases and the J gene end by 0 bases; junction bases not matched to a gene: 7. Germline V gene data show CDR1 as SGHNT and CDR2 as YYREEE (reference sequence). CDR3 nucleotides: TGTGCCAGCAGCTTGGAGGGGACTAGCGGACAGTACCAAGAGACCCAGTACTTC. Protein product: CASSLEGTSGQYQETQYF.

This clonotype was found a few times. The gene calls are TRBV29-1 and TRBJ2-7, with D tentatively TRBD1 (5 bases). CDR3 length: 11 amino acids. Germline CDR1 is SQVTM and CDR2 is ANQGSEA. V lost 7 bases, J lost 7 bases, and 14 bases lay in between. The CDR3 loop reads CSAQWGREQYF. The CDR3 DNA sequence: TGCAGCGCACAGTGGGGCCGGGAGCAGTACTTC.

As DNA, the CDR3 is TGCAGCGTTGGGCGGGGGACCTCCTACAATGAGCAGTTCTTC. Protein product: CSVGRGTSYNEQFF. The chain combines TRBV29-1 with TRBJ2-1, with 7 bases matching TRBD2. There are 14 residues in the CDR3. Germline assignment: CDR1 SQVTM and CDR2 ANQGSEA. V shed 4 bases and J 0 bases; nucleotides not matched to a gene: 3.

In this sample, this clonotype turned up a few times. The chain couples TRBV7-9 to TRBJ2-3; D may correspond to TRBD1 or TRBD2 (5 bases each). Germline CDR1 and CDR2: SEHNR and FQNEAQ (reference sequence). Trimming shortened V by 0 bases and J by 7 bases, and 17 bases separated the two germline ends. CDR3 size: 16 residues. CDR3 coding DNA: TGTGCCAGCAGCTTAGCTTTATCCGGGACCGGAAATACGCAGTATTTT. This sequence encodes CASSLALSGTGNTQYF.

This clonotype was observed at least ten times. The chain carries TRBV4-3 and TRBJ2-3; perhaps TRBD2 as D (5 bases). V gave up 0 bases and J gave up 4 bases, with 17 bases separating them. CDR1 LGHNA and CDR2 YSLEER come from the germline V gene. This CDR3 contains 17 residues. As DNA, the CDR3 is TGCGCCAGCAGCCAAGATGGCGGCACACGGGGATCAGATACGCAGTATTTT. Its protein product is CASSQDGGTRGSDTQYF.

Only a few counts were recorded for this clonotype. V gene TRBV5-1 combines with J gene TRBJ2-3; TRBD2 is a possible D gene (7 bases). Germline CDR1 SGHRS, CDR2 YFSETQ. The ends were cut back, 1 base at V and 4 bases at J, with 13 bases in the middle. This CDR3 spans 15 amino acids. CDR3 in DNA: TGCGCCAGCAGCTTGTCAGGAGGGGGGGCAGATACGCAGTATTTT. Its translation is CASSLSGGGADTQYF.

The rearrangement uses TRBV2 and TRBJ2-5; weak D call: TRBD2 (5 bases). The CDR3 consists of 15 residues. Germline CDR1 and CDR2: SNHLY and FYNNEI. Trimming took off 7 bases at V and 3 bases at J, with 18 bases between the two ends. The DNA for the CDR3 is TGTGCCAGCACGCGAAGACCTAGCTCTGAAGAGACCCAGTACTTC. It is translated as CASTRRPSSEETQYF.

This clonotype has only a few counts. The genes are TRBV11-1 and TRBJ2-1, with 7 bases that match TRBD2. The germline gives CDR1 SGHAT, CDR2 FQDESV (reference sequence). The V gene end was trimmed by 2 bases and the J gene end by 7 bases; junction bases not matched to a gene: 8. The CDR3 runs 15 residues. Written as DNA, the CDR3 is TGTGCCAGCAGCTTAACCCGGCTAGCGGTAAATGAGCAGTTCTTC. It encodes CASSLTRLAVNEQFF.

DNA for the CDR3: TGCGCCAGCAGCCGCCAAATCTCGGGACTGGCCTACGAGCAGTACTTC. The encoded protein is CASSRQISGLAYEQYF. The chain uses TRBV4-3 and TRBJ2-7, with TRBD2 as a possible D gene (6 bases). Germline CDR1 LGHNA, CDR2 YSLEER. V lost 4 bases to trimming and J lost 2 bases, with 18 bases between them. The length of the CDR3 is 16 residues.

The rearrangement uses TRBV4-3 and TRBJ2-7, with D unclear. This CDR3 contains 15 residues. The ends were cut back, 4 bases at V and 2 bases at J, with 15 bases in the middle. Germline V gene data show CDR1 as LGHNA and CDR2 as YSLEER. The CDR3 coding sequence is TGCGCCAGCAGCCCGAACCCTAAGGGAACCTACGAGCAGTACTTC. It codes for CASSPNPKGTYEQYF.

The CDR3 bases are TGTGCCAGCAGTGAAGGGGGACAGGGGACGGGCGAGCAGTACTTC. Amino acids: CASSEGGQGTGEQYF. This chain links TRBV6-1 with TRBJ2-7; 10 bases agree with TRBD1. Losses at the gene ends were 1 base for V and 6 bases for J; bases not matched to a gene: 6. This CDR3 has 15 amino acids. Germline assignment: CDR1 MNHNS and CDR2 SASEGT.

The rearrangement joins TRBV28 to TRBJ2-7; TRBD1 is a possible D gene (6 bases). The CDR3 spans 13 residues. Deletions cut 9 bases from V and 3 bases from J, with 15 bases between. From germline, CDR1 is MDHEN and CDR2 SYDVKM. The CDR3 nucleotides read TGTGCCAGGGGCCCCGGACAGAACTACGAGCAGTACTTC. Translation gives CARGPGQNYEQYF. The variable domain in full, completed from reference TRBV28 and TRBJ2-7, reads DVKVTQSSRYLVKRTGEKVFLECVQDMDHENMFWYRQDPGLGLRLIYFSYDVKMKEKGDIPEGYSVSREKKERFSLILESASTNQTSMYLCARGPGQNYEQYFGPGTRLTVT.

This clonotype appeared a few times. The CDR3 coding sequence is TGCAGTGCTAGAGCGGGGGGCTCAGGGACTGAAGCTTTCTTT. Amino acid sequence: CSARAGGSGTEAFF. The gene calls are TRBV20-1 and TRBJ1-1, with D perhaps matching TRBD1 (6 bases). Germline CDR1 reads DFQATT; CDR2 reads SNEGSKA (reference sequence). CDR3 length equals 14 residues. Trimming removed 1 base at V and 5 bases at J, with 14 bases between.

This clonotype has more than one count but fewer than ten. The chain employs TRBV11-3 and TRBJ2-7; no definite D call. The V and J ends lost 4 bases and 0 bases respectively, with 7 bases between them. Looked up from germline, CDR1 is SGHNT and CDR2 is YENEEA. This CDR3 is built from 13 residues. The CDR3 DNA reads TGTGCCAGCAGCTCTCGGCACTCCTACGAGCAGTACTTC. It specifies CASSSRHSYEQYF. The variable domain in full, completed from reference TRBV11-3 and TRBJ2-7, reads EAGVVQSPRYKIIEKKQPVAFWCNPISGHNTLYWYLQNLGQGPELLIRYENEEAVDDSQLPKDRFSAERLKGVDSTLKIQPAELGDSAVYLCASSSRHSYEQYFGPGTRLTVT.

The chain recombines TRBV5-1 with TRBJ2-7; D uncertain. Trimming shortened V by 0 bases and J by 3 bases, and 10 bases separated the two germline ends. The CDR3 consists of 14 residues. Germline CDR1 and CDR2: SGHRS and YFSETQ. CDR3 loop: CASSLAPENYEQYF. The CDR3 DNA is TGCGCCAGCAGCTTGGCTCCCGAAAACTACGAGCAGTACTTC.

V is TRBV4-3 and J is TRBJ2-2, with D possibly matching TRBD2 (5 bases). The germline V gene encodes CDR1 LGHNA and CDR2 YSLEER. Trimming cost V 2 bases and J 6 bases, with 13 bases left between them. The CDR3 is 15 amino acids. The CDR3: CASSQTGVRPGELFF. CDR3 nucleotide sequence: TGCGCCAGCAGCCAAACCGGGGTCCGTCCCGGGGAGCTGTTTTTT.

The rearrangement joins TRBV9 to TRBJ2-7; the D is unclear. The CDR3 covers 16 residues. The V gene's germline CDR1 is SGDLS and CDR2 YYNGEE. Deletions cut 0 bases from V and 4 bases from J, with 17 bases between. CDR3 nucleotide sequence: TGTGCCAGCAGCGTAGGTTCCATTGGGCAAGGGTACGAGCAGTACTTC. Translating gives CASSVGSIGQGYEQYF.

This clonotype occurred many times. The chain joins TRBV7-8 to TRBJ2-3; D uncertain. Germline lookup yields CDR1 SGHVS and CDR2 FQNEAQ. The V gene lost 1 base and the J gene lost 1 base, with 9 bases spanning the gap. The CDR3 spans 15 residues. CDR3 protein: CASSLDRQRTDTQYF. The CDR3 bases are TGTGCCAGCAGCTTAGACCGGCAGCGCACAGATACGCAGTATTTT.

This chain uses TRBV10-3 with TRBJ1-1; D unresolved. Germline V gives CDR1 ENHRY, CDR2 SYGVKD. The CDR3 is made up of 13 amino acids. Trimming left V 6 bases short and J 0 bases short, with 8 bases between. The DNA of the CDR3 is TGTGCCATCAGACCGAGCGTGAACACTGAAGCTTTCTTT. It encodes CAIRPSVNTEAFF.

This clonotype was seen ten or more times. This chain links TRBV20-1 with TRBJ2-7, with TRBD1 matching over 7 bases. J was trimmed by 9 bases and V by 3 bases; bases with no gene match: 11. Germline CDR1 reads DFQATT; CDR2 reads SNEGSKA (reference sequence). The CDR3 extends over 13 amino acids. The CDR3 is CSASSPTGPGQYF. Here the CDR3 DNA reads TGCAGTGCTAGTTCCCCGACAGGGCCGGGGCAGTACTTC.

Points on this clonotype: This CDR3 is missing its conserved last phenylalanine or tryptophan, likely due to a read error. The chain combines TRBV7-9 with TRBJ1-2; TRBD1 agrees at 7 bases. J lost 6 bases, V lost 2 bases, and 9 bases had no gene match. This CDR3 region has 15 residues. Germline assignment: CDR1 SEHNR and CDR2 FQNEAQ (reference sequence). The CDR3 DNA is TGTGCCAGCAGCTTATGGCAGGGGGTTGGCGATGGCTACACCTTA. Residues: CASSLWQGVGDGYTL.

V is TRBV10-3 and J is TRBJ2-1, with 8 bases that match TRBD2. CDR3 length equals 14 residues. CDR1 is ENHRY, CDR2 SYGVKD, per germline. The V gene end was trimmed by 0 bases and the J gene end by 5 bases; junction bases not matched to a gene: 0. The CDR3 DNA reads as TGTGCCATCAGTGAGTCTAGCGGGAACAATGAGCAGTTCTTC. This codes for CAISESSGNNEQFF.

The chain combines TRBV2 with TRBJ1-1, with no clear D. The CDR3 is 13 amino acids. V dropped 8 bases and J dropped 1 base, with 11 bases sitting between them. CDR1 and CDR2 (germline): SNHLY, FYNNEI. As DNA, the CDR3 is TGTGCCAGCGTCCCGGTCCCGAACACTGAAGCTTTCTTT. Translated: CASVPVPNTEAFF.

This clonotype was detected only a few times. The chain joins TRBV5-1 to TRBJ2-5; TRBD1 matches at 7 bases. Trimming at V came to 0 bases and at J to 5 bases, leaving 10 bases not matched to a gene. The CDR3 length is 16 residues. Germline V gives CDR1 SGHRS, CDR2 YFSETQ. CDR3 loop: CASSLAEGGRRETQYF. The CDR3 nucleotides are TGCGCCAGCAGCTTGGCCGAAGGGGGCCGGCGGGAGACCCAGTACTTC.

A word on this clonotype: Relative to the germline gene, one junction end is altered; a read error may explain this. The rearrangement uses TRBV18 and TRBJ1-1; D remains unclear. CDR1 KGHSH and CDR2 LQKENI come from the germline V gene. This CDR3 contains 12 residues. CDR3 in DNA: TGTTCCAGCTCACCAACACAACTGGAAGCTTTCTTT. It translates to CSSSPTQLEAFF.

This clonotype has a handful of counts. The chain combines TRBV7-9 with TRBJ2-1; TRBD2 aligns across 7 bases. Germline lookup yields CDR1 SEHNR and CDR2 FQNEAQ (reference sequence). V trimming: 7 bases; J trimming: 6 bases; junction bases outside the gene matches: 9. The CDR3 consists of 14 residues. CDR3 in amino acids: CASTLSGGPNEQFF. The CDR3 nucleotides are TGTGCCAGCACCCTCTCGGGAGGTCCCAATGAGCAGTTCTTC.

This CDR3 is CATSRRTSGRNEQFF. CDR3 DNA: TGTGCCACCAGCAGACGGACTAGCGGGAGGAATGAGCAGTTCTTC. The chain carries TRBV15 and TRBJ2-1; 14 bases are a match to TRBD2. With V trimmed by 2 bases and J by 7 bases, 1 base remained unmatched. The CDR3 has 15 residues. Germline CDR1 and CDR2: LNHNV and YYDKDF (reference sequence).

This clonotype was seen many times. The CDR3 sequence is CASSFGQGADTQYF. As DNA, the CDR3 is TGCGCCAGCAGCTTTGGACAGGGGGCAGATACGCAGTATTTT. The chain combines TRBV5-1 with TRBJ2-3, with 10 bases lining up with TRBD1. Germline V gene lookup returns CDR1 SGHRS and CDR2 YFSETQ. This CDR3 comprises 14 residues. J was trimmed by 4 bases and V by 2 bases; bases with no gene match: 1. Together with reference TRBV5-1 and TRBJ2-3, the CDR3 gives the full variable domain: KAGVTQTPRYLIKTRGQQVTLSCSPISGHRSVSWYQQTPGQGLQFLFEYFSETQRNKGNFPGRFSGRQFSNSRSEMNVSTLELGDSALYLCASSFGQGADTQYFGPGTRLTVL.

This clonotype has more than one count but fewer than ten. The rearrangement uses TRBV30 and TRBJ2-3; D is possibly TRBD1 (5 bases). The CDR3 is made up of 14 amino acids. The ends were cut back, 4 bases at V and 3 bases at J, with 14 bases in the middle. From germline, CDR1 is GTSNPN and CDR2 SVGIG (reference sequence). The CDR3, as DNA: TGTGCCTGGAACCAACGGACACGGACAGATACGCAGTATTTT. Translated: CAWNQRTRTDTQYF.

The V call is TRBV28, the J call TRBJ1-5; D unresolved. This CDR3 spans 11 amino acids. The germline V gene encodes CDR1 MDHEN and CDR2 SYDVKM. With 6 bases removed from V and 4 bases from J, the gap between germline ends came to 4 bases. This CDR3 reads CASSHNQPQHF. The CDR3 coding sequence is TGTGCCAGCAGCCATAATCAGCCCCAGCATTTT.

This chain joins TRBV9 and TRBJ2-3, with a possible D match to TRBD1 (5 bases). V lost 4 bases to trimming and J lost 2 bases, with 14 bases between them. There are 15 residues in the CDR3. The germline CDR1 and CDR2 sequences are SGDLS and YYNGEE. This CDR3 reads CASSIQTGATDTQYF. The DNA of the CDR3 is TGTGCCAGCAGCATCCAAACTGGGGCCACAGATACGCAGTATTTT.